This TCR beta chain was found in a study of shared clonotypes between healthy human individuals. Overall study context: CD4 naive and CD4 memory each took three plates per donor, while CD8 naive took two and CD8 memory one.

Concerning this clone: Antigen unknown.

Only in-frame clones appear in the TCRdb table, and some are missing; sequencing was by immunoSEQ multiplex PCR. The sample lists about a million clones; roughly 75% were seen once. Germline loops: CDR1 SGHRS, CDR2 YFSETQ. V shed 4 bases and J 2 bases; nucleotides not matched to a gene: 10. The CDR3 consists of 16 residues. Study-level results: The rarefaction results pointed to incomplete sorted-subset sequencing despite large depth.

The chain joins TRBV5-1 to TRBJ2-3, with 7 bases aligning to TRBD2. Input material: memory CD4+ T cells sorted from blood. Regarding subset: CD45RA-negative fraction. The origin of this receptor is a man aged 18 to 29 in good health. The CDR3 protein is CASSADPGLNTDTQYF. CDR3 sequence (DNA): TGCGCCAGCAGCGCCGACCCGGGACTAAACACAGATACGCAGTATTTT.